These T cell receptor beta chains were read from a single sample in a study of blood T cell repertoires in COVID-19. Assay: immunoSEQ multiplex PCR; the TCRdb copy retains only in-frame clones and omits some. The profile shows tens of thousands of clones, approximately 90% of them singletons. Sequenced: peripheral blood. These receptors were collected from a man aged 30 to 39 with acute or convalescent COVID-19. Both conserved end residues are part of each CDR3. Fields, in order: J gene, clone size, D gene, V gene, CDR3 DNA, CDR3 protein. The D gene is left open where the match is weak. Only some rows state a clone size, as once, few, many or a class for expanded clones.

TRBJ2-2	NA	NA	TRBV5-1	TGCGCCAGCCGCAGGACAGGGGAGCTGTTTTTT	CASRRTGELFF
TRBJ1-1	NA	NA	TRBV20-1	TGCAGTGCTAGCGAGGCTTTCTTT	CSASEAFF
TRBJ2-3	NA	NA	TRBV28	TGTGCCAGCAGTTTTAGAACAGCCCAAAGCACAGATACGCAGTATTTT	CASSFRTAQSTDTQYF
TRBJ2-5	NA	NA	TRBV5-4	TGTGCCAGCAGCTTGACCGTCTCCATCGGAGCAACCCAGTACTTC	CASSLTVSIGATQYF
TRBJ2-7	NA	NA	TRBV6-1	TGTGCCAGCAGTGAAGCCCAGGGGTCCGGGGTCTACGAGCAGTACTTC	CASSEAQGSGVYEQYF
TRBJ2-1	NA	TRBD2	TRBV30	TGTGCCTGGAGCGCCAAAGGACTAGCGGACAATGAGCAGTTCTTC	CAWSAKGLADNEQFF
TRBJ2-1	NA	NA	TRBV24-1	TGTGCCACCAGTGGAGTAGGGAACGCGGGATCCTACAATGAGCAGTTCTTC	CATSGVGNAGSYNEQFF
TRBJ2-3	NA	NA	TRBV6-6	TGTGCCAGCAGCCGGGGGACGGTTACAGATACGCAGTATTTT	CASSRGTVTDTQYF
TRBJ2-5	NA	TRBD1	TRBV7-9	TGTGCCAGCAGCAGACCGGGACAGCATGGGGAGACCCAGTACTTC	CASSRPGQHGETQYF
TRBJ1-2	NA	NA	TRBV7-9	TGTGCCAGCAGCTTAGACGGACTCTATGGCTACACCTTC	CASSLDGLYGYTF
TRBJ2-1	few	TRBD1	TRBV6-4	TGTGCCAGCAGTGAGGAGAGGACAGGGGCGCTTAATGAGCAGTTCTTC	CASSEERTGALNEQFF
TRBJ1-5	NA	NA	TRBV6-5	TGTGCCAGCAGCCAAGACAAAAGCAATCAGCCCCAGCATTTT	CASSQDKSNQPQHF
TRBJ1-1	NA	NA	TRBV6-5	TGTGCCAGCAGCCCGGACAGAGCCAACACTGAAGCTTTCTTT	CASSPDRANTEAFF
TRBJ1-4	NA	NA	TRBV3-1/TRBV3-2	TGTGCCAGCATGGGCAGCCAACTGGAAAAACTGTTTTTT	CASMGSQLEKLFF
TRBJ2-3	NA	NA	TRBV7-2	TGTGCCACTCTCCCCCAGGGGAGGGCCGCAGATACGCAGTATTTT	CATLPQGRAADTQYF
TRBJ1-1	NA	NA	TRBV4-1	TGCGCCAGCACGCGGACAGTTACATTCGGGGACACTGAAGCTTTCTTT	CASTRTVTFGDTEAFF
TRBJ2-7	NA	TRBD2	TRBV7-2	TGTGCCAGCAGCCCTTGGGGAAGCGGGAGAGACGACGAGCAGTACTTC	CASSPWGSGRDDEQYF
TRBJ1-5	NA	NA	TRBV2	TGTGCCAGTTCTCCGGGACTACTGGATCAGCCCCAGCATTTT	CASSPGLLDQPQHF
TRBJ2-3	NA	NA	TRBV6-5	TGTGCCAGCAGTTACGGAACGGGAGTCACAGATACGCAGTATTTT	CASSYGTGVTDTQYF
TRBJ1-6	once	NA	TRBV6-1	TGTGCCAGCAGTGAGCCGGACAGTAGTTCAGTTTCACCCCTCCACTTT	CASSEPDSSSVSPLHF
TRBJ2-1	NA	TRBD1	TRBV29-1	TGCAGCGCTCAGGGGGAATCCTACAATGAGCAGTTCTTC	CSAQGESYNEQFF
TRBJ1-3	NA	TRBD1	TRBV5-1	TGCGCCAGCAGCGGAATGGGACAGGCCGTCGGTGACACCATATATTTT	CASSGMGQAVGDTIYF
TRBJ1-6	NA	NA	TRBV18	TGTGCCAGCTCACCACGCTCTGGGGGCAATAATTCACCCCTCCACTTT	CASSPRSGGNNSPLHF
TRBJ2-6	NA	NA	TRBV6-2/TRBV6-3	TGTGCCAGCAGTCCCTGGCTCTCCTCTGGGGCCAACGTCCTGACTTTC	CASSPWLSSGANVLTF
TRBJ2-1	NA	TRBD1	TRBV18	TGTGCCAGCTCACTTTCAAAAAGACAGGGTCCCAATGAGCAGTTCTTC	CASSLSKRQGPNEQFF
TRBJ2-1	NA	TRBD1	TRBV29-1	TGCAGCGTGTTGACAGGGGTTGGGAATGAGCAGTTCTTC	CSVLTGVGNEQFF
TRBJ2-7	NA	NA	TRBV3-1/TRBV3-2	TGTGCCAGCAGCCAAGCCTGGGACACTTCCTACGAGCAGTACTTC	CASSQAWDTSYEQYF
TRBJ2-7	NA	NA	TRBV27	TGTGCCAGCAGTTCCGGGACACCAATCCCCTACGAGCAGTACTTC	CASSSGTPIPYEQYF
TRBJ2-7	NA	TRBD2	TRBV19	TGTGCCAGTAGTATCAAAGCGGGAGGCATATACGAGCAGTACTTC	CASSIKAGGIYEQYF
TRBJ1-4	NA	TRBD1	TRBV19	TGTGCCAGTAGTGGACGGACAGGGGATACTGAAAAACTGTTTTTT	CASSGRTGDTEKLFF
TRBJ2-6	once	TRBD1	TRBV3-1/TRBV3-2	TGTGCCAGCAGCCGATTCAGACAGGGGGCCTTCTCTGGGGCCAACGTCCTGACTTTC	CASSRFRQGAFSGANVLTF
TRBJ2-7	NA	NA	TRBV6-2/TRBV6-3	TGTGCCAGCAGTTACTCGACGCAGGGCCCCTCCTACGAGCAGTACTTC	CASSYSTQGPSYEQYF
TRBJ2-1	NA	TRBD2	TRBV5-1	TGCGCCAGCAGGCTAGCGGGTGGCGCCTACAATGAGCAGTTCTTC	CASRLAGGAYNEQFF
TRBJ2-7	NA	TRBD2	TRBV11-2	TGTGCCAGCAGCTCGGTCTTGGGGCGGGAGATCCACGAGCAGTACTTC	CASSSVLGREIHEQYF
TRBJ1-6	NA	NA	TRBV7-9	TGTGCCAGCAGCCTTCTAAAACCCCTCCACTTT	CASSLLKPLHF
TRBJ2-7	NA	TRBD1	TRBV4-2	TGTGCCAGCAGCCCCGGGACAGGGGCTTACGAGCAGTACTTC	CASSPGTGAYEQYF
TRBJ2-3	NA	NA	TRBV28	TGTGCCAGCAGTTTATCAGGTCAGAGCACAGATACGCAGTATTTT	CASSLSGQSTDTQYF
TRBJ2-7	NA	TRBD2	TRBV11-1	TGTGCCAGCAGCCCCCAAGGACTAGCGGGAGTTGGCGAGCAGTACTTC	CASSPQGLAGVGEQYF
TRBJ2-3	once	NA	TRBV9	TGTGCCAGCAGCGGAGGGAACACAGATACGCAGTATTTT	CASSGGNTDTQYF
TRBJ2-2	NA	TRBD2	TRBV5-4	TGTGCCAGCAGCTTCGGGAGGGCCACCGGGGAGCTGTTTTTT	CASSFGRATGELFF
TRBJ1-6	NA	NA	TRBV28	TGTGCCAGCAACTCCGCCCACTCACCCCTCCACTTT	CASNSAHSPLHF
TRBJ1-2	NA	NA	TRBV19	TGTGCCAGTAGTATGAAACACGGACTGTCCTATGGCTACACCTTC	CASSMKHGLSYGYTF
TRBJ2-1	NA	TRBD1	TRBV5-1	TGCGCCAGCCGGGACAGGGAGATAAAGAATGAGCAGTTCTTC	CASRDREIKNEQFF
TRBJ2-7	NA	TRBD1	TRBV11-3	TGTGCCAGCAGCTTCGGGGACAGACCCTACGAGCAGTACTTC	CASSFGDRPYEQYF